This T cell receptor (beta chain) is from a study of T cells after yellow fever vaccination. This clonotype was counted many times. A single record per CDR3 protein comes from TCRdb applying MiXCR to the 5' RACE reads. This sample has 300,000 to 400,000 distinct CDR3 sequences, with about 8.7% found just once. This CDR3 is 16 amino acids long. Per germline, CDR1 SGHDT and CDR2 YYEEEE. V lost 4 bases and J 6 bases, leaving 19 bases between the germline ends. The source was PBMCs, collected on the day of the first yellow fever vaccination. The receptor comes from a man in his late teens or twenties who received the YFV17D yellow fever vaccine. The chain has TRBV5-6 and TRBJ2-2; no clear D. CDR3 in amino acids: CASSPGNGLCPGELFF. The CDR3 DNA reads as TGTGCCAGCAGCCCGGGCAACGGCCTGTGTCCCGGGGAGCTGTTTTTT.